Each of the 12 T cell receptor beta chains below was sequenced from the same sample in a study of T cell changes during pregnancy in multiple sclerosis (dated by TCRdb to between 2019 and 2020). Library preparation employed the immunoSEQ multiplex PCR assay. This immuneACCESS table, as held by TCRdb, lists in-frame sequences with V and J called but not all clones. Of the missing ones, under half trace to an unresolved V gene in checked studies; the others have no known cause. Across this sample there are more than 25,000 clones, with about nine tenths seen only once. About 3.8% of the sample belongs to the ten largest clones. The material sequenced was CD8+ T cells from peripheral blood mononuclear cells, taken in the second trimester of pregnancy. The receptors here all came from a female donor in good health, enrolled as a control in a pregnancy study.

This chain joins TRBV5-5 and TRBJ2-7; 9 bases are a match to TRBD1. Germline trimming cut 0 bases from V and 2 bases from J; bases unmatched to any gene: 0. The CDR3 runs 14 residues. The germline V gene has CDR1 SGHKS and CDR2 YYEKEE (reference sequence). In DNA form, the CDR3 reads TGTGCCAGCAGCTTGGACAGGGGGCCCTACGAGCAGTACTTC. Translation: CASSLDRGPYEQYF.

V and J are TRBV4-3 and TRBJ2-1; 13 positions agree with TRBD2. Germline V CDR1 and CDR2: LGHNA, YSLEER. The CDR3 contains 19 residues. The ends lost 3 bases at V and 0 bases at J; junction bases unmatched: 8. CDR3 residues: CASSHRLAGGLSSYNEQFF. For the CDR3, the DNA is TGCGCCAGCAGCCACAGACTAGCGGGGGGCTTGAGCTCCTACAATGAGCAGTTCTTC.

The chain employs TRBV7-6 and TRBJ2-3, with 7 positions matching TRBD2. J was trimmed by 4 bases and V by 3 bases; bases with no gene match: 4. This CDR3 has 14 amino acids. From germline, CDR1 is SGHVS and CDR2 FNYEAQ. CDR3: CASSLGGGADTQYF. CDR3 nucleotides: TGTGCCAGCAGCTTGGGCGGGGGAGCAGATACGCAGTATTTT. Drawing the rest from reference TRBV7-6 and TRBJ2-3, the complete variable domain is GAGVSQSPRYKVTKRGQDVALRCDPISGHVSLYWYRQALGQGPEFLTYFNYEAQQDKSGLPNDRFSAERPEGSISTLTIQRTEQRDSAMYRCASSLGGGADTQYFGPGTRLTVL.

The rearrangement uses TRBV29-1 and TRBJ1-2; TRBD1 matches 9 bases. Losses at the gene ends were 3 bases for V and 8 bases for J; bases not matched to a gene: 10. Germline-derived CDR1 and CDR2 are SQVTM and ANQGSEA. The CDR3 extends over 14 amino acids. The DNA for the CDR3 is TGCAGCGTTGATACCGGGACAGGGAAGGAGGGCTACACCTTC. Protein product: CSVDTGTGKEGYTF. The full variable domain, completed using reference TRBV29-1 and TRBJ1-2, is SAVISQKPSRDICQRGTSLTIQCQVDSQVTMMFWYRQQPGQSLTLIATANQGSEATYESGFVIDKFPISRPNLTFSTLTVSNMSPEDSSIYLCSVDTGTGKEGYTFGSGTRLTVV.

This chain uses TRBV5-1 with TRBJ1-2, with TRBD1 matching 7 bases. CDR1 is SGHRS, CDR2 YFSETQ, per germline. V dropped 4 bases and J dropped 4; count of bases not matched to a gene: 10. The CDR3 is 15 amino acids. Written as DNA, the CDR3 is TGCGCCAGCAGCATGATAACGGACAGGTCCTATGGCTACACCTTC. Its protein product is CASSMITDRSYGYTF.

There are a few counts of this clone. The V gene is TRBV19, the J gene TRBJ1-2, with 7 bases matching TRBD1. The V gene end was trimmed by 5 bases and the J gene end by 4 bases; junction bases not matched to a gene: 10. Germline V gene data show CDR1 as LNHDA and CDR2 as SQIVND (reference sequence). The CDR3 spans 15 residues. The CDR3 loop is CASSANPRDSYGYTF. The CDR3, as DNA: TGTGCCAGTAGTGCAAACCCCCGGGACAGCTATGGCTACACCTTC.

The gene calls are TRBV4-3 and TRBJ1-3, with D perhaps matching TRBD1 (6 bases). The length of the CDR3 is 16 residues. CDR1 LGHNA and CDR2 YSLEER come from the germline V gene. Trimming took 0 bases from V and 4 from J, leaving 13 bases between them. The DNA of the CDR3 is TGCGCCAGCAGCCAAGATCTTAAGGGGACAGGAAACACCATATATTTT. Protein product: CASSQDLKGTGNTIYF.

The V and J genes are TRBV6-5 and TRBJ2-7; TRBD1 might be the D (6 bases). The V and J ends lost 7 bases and 3 bases respectively, with 19 bases between them. Germline CDR1 reads MNHEY; CDR2 reads SVGAGI. The CDR3 extends over 15 amino acids. CDR3 nucleotides: TGTGCCAGCACCTATACAGGTTCGGGACACTACGAGCAGTACTTC. Translation gives CASTYTGSGHYEQYF.

The chain carries TRBV27 and TRBJ2-7; weak D call: TRBD1 (6 bases). Deletions cut 6 bases from V and 3 bases from J, with 18 bases between. CDR3 length: 15 amino acids. The V gene's germline CDR1 is MNHEY and CDR2 SMNVEV (reference sequence). The DNA for the CDR3 is TGTGCCAGCAGCTTCGACAGGCCGCCCAACTACGAGCAGTACTTC. This gives the protein CASSFDRPPNYEQYF.

V and J are TRBV4-3 and TRBJ1-2, with D maybe TRBD1 (6 bases). This CDR3 has 18 residues. Looked up from germline, CDR1 is LGHNA and CDR2 is YSLEER. V lost 0 bases and J 2 bases, leaving 19 bases between the germline ends. The chain's CDR3 is CASSQEIHRAVGNYGYTF. CDR3 coding DNA: TGCGCCAGCAGCCAAGAAATTCACAGGGCAGTCGGGAACTATGGCTACACCTTC.

V gene TRBV7-8 combines with J gene TRBJ2-5; the match to TRBD2 covers 9 bases. The junction had 2 bases not matched to a gene; V was cut back by 5 bases and J by 1 base. CDR1 is SGHVS and CDR2 is FQNEAQ in the germline V gene. The length of the CDR3 is 14 residues. The CDR3 nucleotides read TGTGCCAGCAGCGGGACTAGCATCCAAGAGACCCAGTACTTC. Residues: CASSGTSIQETQYF.

V and J are TRBV27 and TRBJ2-7; maybe TRBD1 (5 bases). The length of the CDR3 is 16 residues. The V and J ends lost 0 bases and 3 bases respectively, with 15 bases between them. Germline V gene data show CDR1 as MNHEY and CDR2 as SMNVEV (reference sequence). CDR3 coding DNA: TGTGCCAGCAGTTTATCGAGCCCAGGGCTTTTCTACGAGCAGTACTTC. This translates into CASSLSSPGLFYEQYF.